One T cell receptor beta chain is described in this entry. What it recognizes is unknown. This entry is derived from a study of vaccination and CD4 T cells after COVID-19. Study-wide background: The authors used overlapping spike peptides from SARS-CoV-2, HCoV-NL63, HCoV-OC43 and HCoV-229E to stimulate cells. Whole-study findings and limits: Early post-infection timepoints were not included, and relatively few convalescent patients were studied.

Sequencing of cultured CD4+ T cell DNA used the Oncomine TCR Beta short-read assay. TCRdb re-analysed the PCR reads in MiXCR, keeping a single row per CDR3 protein. The sample holds over 12,000 distinct CDR3 sequences; about 46% are singletons and the top ten take 14%. This CDR3 spans 15 amino acids. Trimming cost V 0 bases and J 5 bases, with 13 bases left between them. Germline V gene lookup returns CDR1 SGHTA and CDR2 FQGNSA. Treatment meaning: approximately 9-day PBMC culture with coronavirus spike peptide pools or control peptides (ViraFEST assay). Peptide pools at approximately 9.9 ug/ml and IL-2 at around 10 IU/ml were added to cultures of a few million PBMCs per well.

The sequenced sample consisted of CD4+ T cells from blood, cultured in vitro. The chain couples TRBV7-2 to TRBJ2-5, with D possibly called TRBD1 or TRBD2 (5 bases each). The receptor was isolated from a human donor who had recovered from COVID-19. The CDR3 here is CASSLAGRRTETQYF. Here the CDR3 DNA reads TGTGCCAGCAGCTTAGCGGGACGGAGGACGGAGACCCAGTACTTC.